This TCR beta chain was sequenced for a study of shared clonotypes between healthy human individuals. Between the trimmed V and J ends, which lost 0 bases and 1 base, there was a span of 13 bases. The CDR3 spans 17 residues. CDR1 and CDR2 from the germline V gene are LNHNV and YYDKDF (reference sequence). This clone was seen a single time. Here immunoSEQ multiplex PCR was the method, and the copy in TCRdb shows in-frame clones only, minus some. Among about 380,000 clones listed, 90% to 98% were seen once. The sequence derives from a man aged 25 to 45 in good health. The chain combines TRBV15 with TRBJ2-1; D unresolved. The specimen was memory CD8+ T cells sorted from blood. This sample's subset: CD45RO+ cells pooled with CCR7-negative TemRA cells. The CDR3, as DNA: TGTGCCACCAGCAGAGATCATTATGGGGTTTCCTACAATGAGCAGTTCTTC. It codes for CATSRDHYGVSYNEQFF. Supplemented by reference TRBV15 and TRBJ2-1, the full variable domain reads DAMVIQNPRYQVTQFGKPVTLSCSQTLNHNVMYWYQQKSSQAPKLLFHYYDKDFNNEADTPDNFQSRRPNTSFCFLDIRSPGLGDTAMYLCATSRDHYGVSYNEQFFGPGTRLTVL.